The 5 T cell receptor beta chains in this list originate from one sample, sequenced in a study of T-cell memory formation after mild COVID-19. TCRdb fed the 5' RACE reads into MiXCR, producing one record per CDR3 protein. Of around 300,000 distinct CDR3 sequences in the sample, 18% are singletons; the top ten hold 20% to 25%. The sample comprised PBMCs or a T cell subset sorted from them (not recorded which). These receptors all come from a man between 18 and 29 years old who had mild COVID-19 (a few samples of this study predate the infection). Cell type and time point are not known.

In this sample, this clonotype turned up a few times. This chain joins TRBV5-1 and TRBJ2-4, with D possibly called TRBD1 or TRBD2 (6 bases each). Per the germline V gene, CDR1 is SGHRS and CDR2 is YFSETQ. Deletions cut 2 bases from V and 0 bases from J, with 21 bases between. The CDR3 length is 19 residues. CDR3 sequence: CASSLTPWGAGLAKNIQYF. In DNA, the CDR3 is TGCGCCAGCAGCTTAACTCCTTGGGGGGCGGGACTAGCCAAAAACATTCAGTACTTC.

This clonotype has only a few counts. The chain couples TRBV7-9 to TRBJ2-7; D is unresolved. The CDR3 extends over 12 amino acids. CDR1 is SEHNR and CDR2 is FQNEAQ in the germline V gene (reference sequence). Trimming pared 2 bases from V and 5 bases from J, leaving 7 bases between. For the CDR3, the DNA is TGTGCCAGCAGCTTAAGAAGCCACGAGCAGTACTTC. Protein sequence: CASSLRSHEQYF.

This clonotype was recorded a few times. The chain recombines TRBV24-1 with TRBJ2-1; D uncertain. V dropped 0 bases and J dropped 7 bases, with 6 bases sitting between them. The CDR3 runs to 13 residues. The germline V gene encodes CDR1 KGHDR and CDR2 SFDVKD. This chain's CDR3 is CATSDLQRNEQFF. CDR3 DNA: TGTGCCACCAGTGATTTGCAGAGGAATGAGCAGTTCTTC.

The table lists this clonotype with a few counts. The CDR3 DNA follows: TGCAGTGCTACCCAGAGGTCGAACACTGAAGCTTTCTTT. Translating gives CSATQRSNTEAFF. The chain is built from TRBV20-1 and TRBJ1-1, with D hard to call. In germline, CDR1 is DFQATT, CDR2 SNEGSKA (reference sequence). The CDR3 consists of 13 residues. Deletions cut 4 bases from V and 1 base from J, with 10 bases between.

This clonotype was detected a few times. The V and J genes are TRBV6-6 and TRBJ2-2, with D hard to call. CDR3 length: 13 residues. Trimming shortened V by 7 bases and J by 8 bases, and 14 bases separated the two germline ends. Germline V CDR1 and CDR2: MNHNY, SVGAGI (reference sequence). The DNA of the CDR3 is TGTGCCAGCACCCAGTCCGGGCAGGGGGAGCTGTTTTTT. This gives the protein CASTQSGQGELFF.